This TCR beta chain was identified in a study of T-cell reconstitution after alpha-beta-depleted transplantation in children. Study-level points and caveats: Roughly two months post-transplant, alpha-beta T cells reportedly originated from several hundred graft clones that had expanded. Hyperexpanded clones declined; after one year, newly produced T cells mostly supplied diversity. Surviving recipient T cells and thymic progenitors underlay high day-60 TCRbeta diversity in some patients.

Ten or more counts support this clonotype. What it recognizes is unknown. Unique molecular identifiers featured in how the TCRbeta library was prepared. TCRdb re-called the PCR reads through MiXCR, storing one row per CDR3 protein. The sample holds some 300,000 distinct CDR3 sequences, around a tenth seen once. The TCR sequence derives from a boy younger than two with acute myeloid leukemia, due to receive a stem cell transplant. The sequences come from PBMCs, collected before TCRalphabeta/CD19-depleted stem cell transplant.

The CDR3 here is CASSYSRTGTGGYEQYF. The CDR3 bases are TGTGCCAGCAGTTACTCGAGAACCGGGACAGGGGGCTACGAGCAGTACTTC. The gene calls are TRBV6-5 and TRBJ2-7, with 11 bases aligning to TRBD1. The CDR3 spans 17 residues. Germline CDR1 and CDR2: MNHEY and SVGAGI. V dropped 0 bases and J dropped 3; count of bases not matched to a gene: 7.